This T cell receptor (beta chain) was profiled in a study of spatial heterogeneity in lung cancer. As for time point: sample taken at primary tumor resection. Sequencing of whole RNA from tumor, nontumor lung or frozen PBMC involved no sorting. Germline V gives CDR1 SNHLY, CDR2 FYNNEI. V dropped 3 bases and J dropped 5 bases, with 10 bases sitting between them. CDR3 length: 14 amino acids. One entry per CDR3 protein, called by TCRdb with MiXCR from the 5' RACE reads. The top ten clones hold about 39% of a sample with around 41,000 distinct CDR3 sequences, roughly 7.1% of them seen once. Sample: PBMCs, taken at surgery. The chain has TRBV2 and TRBJ1-4, with D unclear. The clonotype was recovered from a female donor with early-stage non-small cell lung cancer. CDR3 sequence reads: CASSEGRSNEKLFF. The CDR3 DNA follows: TGTGCCAGCAGTGAGGGCCGTAGCAATGAAAAACTGTTTTTT.